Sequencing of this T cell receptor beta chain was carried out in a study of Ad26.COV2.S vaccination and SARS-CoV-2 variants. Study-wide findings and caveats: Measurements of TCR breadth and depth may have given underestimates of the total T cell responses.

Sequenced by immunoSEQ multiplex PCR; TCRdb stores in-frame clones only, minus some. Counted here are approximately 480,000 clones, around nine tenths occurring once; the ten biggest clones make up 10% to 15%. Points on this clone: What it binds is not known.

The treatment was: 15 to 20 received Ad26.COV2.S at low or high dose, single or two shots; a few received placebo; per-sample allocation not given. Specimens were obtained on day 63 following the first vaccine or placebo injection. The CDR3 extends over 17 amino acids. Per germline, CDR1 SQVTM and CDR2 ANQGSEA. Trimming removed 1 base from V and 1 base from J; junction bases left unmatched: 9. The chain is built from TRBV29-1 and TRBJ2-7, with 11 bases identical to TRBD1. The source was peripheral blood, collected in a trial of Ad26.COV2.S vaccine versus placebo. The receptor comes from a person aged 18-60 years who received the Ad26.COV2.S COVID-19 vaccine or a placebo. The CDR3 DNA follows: TGCAGCGTTGAAGGGGGGGACAGGGGGACCCAATCCTACGAGCAGTACTTC. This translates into CSVEGGDRGTQSYEQYF.